The present T cell receptor (beta chain) was sequenced within a study of OX40 agonist ivuxolimab in advanced cancers. Data came from immunoSEQ multiplex PCR; TCRdb stores just in-frame clones and leaves some out. The sample holds approximately 68,000 clones, around 88% seen once. The V gene end was trimmed by 8 bases and the J gene end by 2 bases; junction bases not matched to a gene: 7. CDR3 length equals 13 residues. Germline V gene lookup returns CDR1 GTSNPN and CDR2 SVGIG (reference sequence). The material sequenced was CD4+ or CD8+ T cells sorted from blood, taken in a trial of the OX40 agonist ivuxolimab. This TCR was sampled from an adult with an advanced solid tumor such as melanoma, head and neck, liver or kidney cancer. The rearrangement joins TRBV30 to TRBJ2-3, with 7 bases matching TRBD2. The CDR3, as DNA: TGTGCCGGGGCGGGGAGGGACACAGATACGCAGTATTTT. It is translated as CAGAGRDTDTQYF.